The 30 T cell receptor beta chains reported below all come from one sample, sequenced in a study of blood T cell repertoires in COVID-19. Method: immunoSEQ multiplex PCR; TCRdb's copy keeps in-frame clones and lacks some. This repertoire shows approximately 150,000 clones, approximately 82% found once; its top ten account for around 18%. Sequencing was performed on PBMCs or T cells enriched from blood (not recorded which). The receptors here all came from a man in his 60s who had recovered from COVID-19.

The chain employs TRBV24-1 and TRBJ2-3; D perhaps matches TRBD1 (6 bases). The CDR3 is made up of 16 amino acids. CDR1 is KGHDR, CDR2 SFDVKD, per germline. The V end lost 7 bases, the J end lost 1 base, and 17 bases lay between the germline ends. The CDR3 here is CATSLTGQRRTDTQYF. CDR3 sequence (DNA): TGTGCCACCAGCCTCACCGGACAGAGACGCACAGATACGCAGTATTTT.

This sequence joins TRBV7-9 and TRBJ1-2, with D unresolved. Germline CDR1 SEHNR, CDR2 FQNEAQ (reference sequence). V was shortened by 7 bases and J by 0 bases, with 9 bases between the two germline ends. This CDR3 contains 13 residues. CDR3 nucleotides: TGTGCCAGCATCCGACACTCTAACTATGGCTACACCTTC. Translated: CASIRHSNYGYTF.

This clone was observed once. V usage is TRBV20-1 and J usage is TRBJ2-5; 7 nucleotides agree with TRBD1. The germline V gene encodes CDR1 DFQATT and CDR2 SNEGSKA (reference sequence). The CDR3 runs to 15 residues. Germline trimming cut 5 bases from V and 0 bases from J; bases unmatched to any gene: 9. DNA for the CDR3: TGCAGTGCTGGTGCCGGACAGGCATACCAAGAGACCCAGTACTTC. Encoded protein: CSAGAGQAYQETQYF.

This clone was found a few times. The chain employs TRBV19 and TRBJ1-1, with no clear D. CDR3 size: 11 residues. The germline V and J ends were trimmed by 4 bases and 6 bases, with 6 bases remaining between them. Germline V gene data show CDR1 as LNHDA and CDR2 as SQIVND (reference sequence). CDR3 sequence (DNA): TGTGCCAGTAGTAACGCGGCTGAAGCTTTCTTT. Its protein is CASSNAAEAFF. Full variable domain (rest looked up from reference TRBV19 and TRBJ1-1): DGGITQSPKYLFRKEGQNVTLSCEQNLNHDAMYWYRQDPGQGLRLIYYSQIVNDFQKGDIAEGYSVSREKKESFPLTVTSAQKNPTAFYLCASSNAAEAFFGQGTRLTVV.

With regard to this clone: Other DNA sequences in this sample translate to the same CDR3. This sequence joins TRBV27 and TRBJ2-7; D may be TRBD1 (6 bases). V shed 4 bases and J shed 4 bases, with 11 bases lying between them. The germline gives CDR1 MNHEY, CDR2 SMNVEV (reference sequence). This CDR3 is built from 13 residues. The CDR3 coding sequence is TGTGCCAGCAGTTCTCGCCAGGGGTACGAGCAGTACTTC. Protein: CASSSRQGYEQYF.

The V and J genes are TRBV7-3 and TRBJ2-3, with unresolved D. The V and J ends lost 4 bases and 5 bases respectively, with 10 bases between them. Germline loops: CDR1 SGHTA, CDR2 FQGTGA. CDR3 size: 13 residues. The DNA of the CDR3 is TGTGCCAGCAGCTCTCGCAGAGGAGATACGCAGTATTTT. The encoded protein is CASSSRRGDTQYF.

The V gene is TRBV28, the J gene TRBJ2-5, with TRBD2 matching over 8 bases. After removal of 7 bases from V and 0 bases from J, the junction contained 10 bases not matched to a gene. The CDR3 runs 16 residues. Germline V gives CDR1 MDHEN, CDR2 SYDVKM. The CDR3, as DNA: TGTGCCAGCAATTCAATAGCGGGGATGAACCAAGAGACCCAGTACTTC. This gives the protein CASNSIAGMNQETQYF.

The chain is built from TRBV20-1 and TRBJ1-1, with a possible D match to TRBD1 (5 bases). Trimming removed 3 bases from V and 3 bases from J, with 14 bases in between. The V gene's germline CDR1 is DFQATT and CDR2 SNEGSKA (reference sequence). CDR3 size: 14 residues. CDR3 DNA: TGCAGTGCTAGTCGGACACAGTGGGACACTGAAGCTTTCTTT. This translates into CSASRTQWDTEAFF.

The chain carries TRBV2 and TRBJ2-1; the D gene is possibly TRBD2 (6 bases). Germline V gene sequence: CDR1 SNHLY, CDR2 FYNNEI. CDR3 length: 18 amino acids. Trimming stripped 4 bases from V and 6 bases from J, with 25 bases between. DNA for the CDR3: TGTGCCAGCAGTGGCCGTATGCTAAAGTTGACTAGTGGCAATGAGCAGTTCTTC. Its translation is CASSGRMLKLTSGNEQFF. Based on the CDR3 plus reference TRBV2 and TRBJ2-1, the full variable domain is EPEVTQTPSHQVTQMGQEVILRCVPISNHLYFYWYRQILGQKVEFLVSFYNNEISEKSEIFDDQFSVERPDGSNFTLKIRSTKLEDSAMYFCASSGRMLKLTSGNEQFFGPGTRLTVL.

V and J are TRBV7-2 and TRBJ2-5, with TRBD1 as a possible D gene (6 bases). Trimming took off 5 bases at V and 2 bases at J, with 12 bases between the two ends. The CDR3 runs 14 residues. CDR1 and CDR2 from the germline V gene are SGHTA and FQGNSA. CDR3 residues: CASSSNGQQETQYF. CDR3 sequence (DNA): TGTGCCAGCAGCAGTAATGGACAGCAAGAGACCCAGTACTTC. The complete variable domain, with remaining parts taken from reference TRBV7-2 and TRBJ2-5, reads GAGVSQSPSNKVTEKGKDVELRCDPISGHTALYWYRQSLGQGLEFLIYFQGNSAPDKSGLPSDRFSAERTGGSVSTLTIQRTQQEDSAVYLCASSSNGQQETQYFGPGTRLLVL.

The rearrangement joins TRBV3-1 (or the pseudogene TRBV3-2) to TRBJ2-7, with D possibly being TRBD1 (5 bases). The CDR3 totals 15 residues. Per the germline V gene, CDR1 is LGHDT and CDR2 is YNNKEL (reference sequence). The V end lost 7 bases, the J end lost 2 bases, and 18 bases lay between the germline ends. CDR3 nucleotide sequence: TGTGCCAGCAACTCCCCTGGGCAGGGTGCCTACGAGCAGTACTTC. Protein: CASNSPGQGAYEQYF.

This clone turned up a few times. The gene calls are TRBV21-1 and TRBJ2-2; TRBD1 is the table's D call and was not checked against the DNA. TRBV21-1 is tagged as a pseudogene. The CDR3 runs to 17 residues. DNA of the CDR3: TGTGCCAGCAGCAACGGCATACCCCAGGGTCCCACCGGGGAGCTGTTTTTT. Protein product: CASSNGIPQGPTGELFF.

The chain employs TRBV9 and TRBJ1-5; D is ambiguous. The CDR3 is 13 amino acids. Per the germline V gene, CDR1 is SGDLS and CDR2 is YYNGEE. Trimming took 0 bases from V and 6 from J, leaving 7 bases between them. The CDR3 DNA sequence: TGTGCCAGCAGCGTAGGTCCGGGTCAGCCCCAGCATTTT. Translation gives CASSVGPGQPQHF.

This clone has a handful of counts. V usage is TRBV21-1 and J usage is TRBJ1-2. TRBV21-1 is a recognized pseudogene. This CDR3 is 16 amino acids long. CDR3 residues: CASSPPAGGRDYGYTF. Here the CDR3 DNA reads TGTGCCAGCAGCCCTCCCGCGGGGGGGCGAGACTATGGCTACACCTTC.

The chain carries TRBV6-5 and TRBJ1-4; D is unresolved. The V gene lost 2 bases and the J gene lost 0 bases, with 7 bases spanning the gap. Germline loops: CDR1 MNHEY, CDR2 SVGAGI. The CDR3 spans 15 residues. CDR3 residues: CASSYLRATNEKLFF. The CDR3 DNA reads as TGTGCCAGCAGTTACCTCCGGGCAACTAATGAAAAACTGTTTTTT.

The chain joins TRBV3-1 (or the pseudogene TRBV3-2) to TRBJ2-5, with 7 bases fitting TRBD1. V shed 4 bases, J shed 1 base, and the junction held 3 bases outside the gene matches. Germline CDR1 reads LGHDT; CDR2 reads YNNKEL (reference sequence). The CDR3 is 14 residues long. This CDR3 is CASSRGGFQETQYF. CDR3 DNA sequence: TGTGCCAGCAGCCGAGGGGGCTTCCAAGAGACCCAGTACTTC.

This clone has only one observation. The chain has TRBV5-5 and TRBJ2-1, with D possibly TRBD2 on 6 matching bases. Per the germline V gene, CDR1 is SGHKS and CDR2 is YYEKEE (reference sequence). V was trimmed by 0 bases and J by 0 bases, leaving 7 bases between them. The CDR3 extends over 15 amino acids. The CDR3 here is CASSLDGGSYNEQFF. DNA of the CDR3: TGTGCCAGCAGCTTGGACGGGGGCTCCTACAATGAGCAGTTCTTC.

The chain combines TRBV2 with TRBJ1-6; no reliable D call. V lost 5 bases to trimming and J lost 9 bases, with 20 bases between them. The germline gives CDR1 SNHLY, CDR2 FYNNEI. The CDR3 runs 16 residues. As DNA, the CDR3 is TGTGCCAGCAGTATAACCGGGAGAACGGGAAGTTCACCCCTCCACTTT. Amino acid sequence: CASSITGRTGSSPLHF.

DNA of the CDR3: TGTGCCAGCAGCAAAGCGGGGACTAGCGGACTATACGAGCAGTACTTC. Its translation is CASSKAGTSGLYEQYF. The chain links TRBV21-1 to TRBJ2-7; the table calls TRBD2, which could not be checked here. TRBV21-1 is a listed pseudogene. CDR3 size: 16 residues.

V gene TRBV5-1 combines with J gene TRBJ2-1, with TRBD2 identical over 8 bases. Germline trimming cut 1 base from V and 6 bases from J; bases unmatched to any gene: 6. CDR1 SGHRS and CDR2 YFSETQ come from the germline V gene. This CDR3 spans 15 amino acids. The DNA of the CDR3 is TGCGCCAGCAGCTTGATCGCTAGCGGGTTCAATGAGCAGTTCTTC. Protein product: CASSLIASGFNEQFF.

The chain recombines TRBV7-9 with TRBJ2-2; a possible D gene is TRBD1 (5 bases). CDR3 size: 15 residues. Germline V CDR1 and CDR2: SEHNR, FQNEAQ (reference sequence). With 3 bases removed from V and 0 bases from J, the gap between germline ends came to 8 bases. The CDR3 DNA is TGTGCCAGCAGCTTCCTCAGGGCGAACACCGGGGAGCTGTTTTTT. It codes for CASSFLRANTGELFF. Full variable domain (missing parts from reference TRBV7-9 and TRBJ2-2): DTGVSQNPRHKITKRGQNVTFRCDPISEHNRLYWYRQTLGQGPEFLTYFQNEAQLEKSRLLSDRFSAERPKGSFSTLEIQRTEQGDSAMYLCASSFLRANTGELFFGEGSRLTVL.

The chain recombines TRBV12-3 or TRBV12-4 with TRBJ2-7; D might be TRBD2 (7 bases). CDR3 length: 13 amino acids. Trimming shortened V by 3 bases and J by 5 bases, and 11 bases separated the two germline ends. The DNA of the CDR3 is TGTGCCAGCAGTTTCAGGGGAGGGCACGAGCAGTACTTC. It encodes CASSFRGGHEQYF.

The chain uses TRBV29-1 and TRBJ1-6; tentative D call: TRBD1 (5 bases). V lost 6 bases to trimming and J lost 5 bases, with 20 bases between them. This CDR3 contains 16 residues. Germline CDR1 is SQVTM and CDR2 is ANQGSEA. The CDR3 nucleotides are TGCAGCGTCCAAGGGTCCCGGGGGGAGGATAATTCACCCCTCCACTTT. Translation: CSVQGSRGEDNSPLHF.

The V gene is TRBV19, the J gene TRBJ1-1, with TRBD1 identical over 8 bases. The germline V gene encodes CDR1 LNHDA and CDR2 SQIVND (reference sequence). V shed 5 bases and J 5 bases; nucleotides not matched to a gene: 10. The CDR3 is made up of 15 amino acids. CDR3 DNA sequence: TGTGCCAGTAGTGGCCTGGGCAGGGGGCTTACTGAAGCTTTCTTT. It specifies CASSGLGRGLTEAFF.

In DNA form, the CDR3 reads TGTGCCAGCAGCGCGATTACAGGGACAGGGATGTACCAGCCCCAGCATTTT. Its protein product is CASSAITGTGMYQPQHF. The J gene is TRBJ1-5, the V gene TRBV21-1; the DNA was not compared with TRBD1, the D call given in the table. TRBV21-1 is flagged as a pseudogene. The CDR3 has 17 residues.

This sequence joins TRBV7-3 and TRBJ1-1; D is uncertain. V lost 5 bases to trimming and J lost 5 bases, with 18 bases between them. Germline V lookup: CDR1 SGHTA, CDR2 FQGTGA. The CDR3 is made up of 15 amino acids. CDR3 nucleotide sequence: TGTGCCAGCAGCCCGCCCGGGTCACTCCTGACTGAAGCTTTCTTT. Its protein product is CASSPPGSLLTEAFF.

The count of this clone is one. The chain recombines TRBV5-1 with TRBJ1-1; 12 bases map to TRBD1. Germline trimming cut 2 bases from V and 1 base from J; bases unmatched to any gene: 3. This CDR3 spans 16 amino acids. The germline gives CDR1 SGHRS, CDR2 YFSETQ. CDR3 amino acids: CASSFGDRGQNTEAFF. Here the CDR3 DNA reads TGCGCCAGCAGCTTTGGGGACAGGGGGCAGAACACTGAAGCTTTCTTT.

The chain has TRBV7-3 and TRBJ2-2, with D perhaps TRBD2 (5 bases). V lost 5 bases, J lost 5 bases, and 15 bases lay in between. The CDR3 spans 15 residues. Germline V lookup: CDR1 SGHTA, CDR2 FQGTGA. The CDR3 bases are TGTGCCAGCAGCCCCAGAGACCGAGGGACCGGGGAGCTGTTTTTT. Protein: CASSPRDRGTGELFF.

The rearrangement uses TRBV28 and TRBJ2-5; 10 bases match TRBD1. The CDR3 totals 13 residues. Germline CDR1 is MDHEN and CDR2 is SYDVKM. The J segment lost 5 bases and the V segment lost 6 bases, leaving 3 bases of the junction unmatched. The CDR3 nucleotides are TGTGCCAGCAGGACAGGGGGCGCCGAGACCCAGTACTTC. Its protein is CASRTGGAETQYF.

The rearrangement joins TRBV2 to TRBJ2-1; the match to TRBD2 covers 9 bases. The CDR3 has 15 residues. Germline CDR1 is SNHLY and CDR2 is FYNNEI. J lost 5 bases, V lost 2 bases, and 4 bases had no gene match. The DNA for the CDR3 is TGTGCCAGCAGTGAAAGACTAGCGGAAAACAATGAGCAGTTCTTC. Protein: CASSERLAENNEQFF.